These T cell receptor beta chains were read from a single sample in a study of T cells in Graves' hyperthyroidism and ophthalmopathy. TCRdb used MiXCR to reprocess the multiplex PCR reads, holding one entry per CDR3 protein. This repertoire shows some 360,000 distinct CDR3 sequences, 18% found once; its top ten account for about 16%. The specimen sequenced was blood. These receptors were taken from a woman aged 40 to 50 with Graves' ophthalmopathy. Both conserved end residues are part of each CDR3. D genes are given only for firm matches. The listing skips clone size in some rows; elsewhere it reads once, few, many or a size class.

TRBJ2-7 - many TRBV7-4 CASSFIYEQYF TGTGCCAGCAGCTTCATCTACGAGCAGTACTTC
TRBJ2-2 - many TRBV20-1 CSELRGANTGELFF TGCAGCGAGCTAAGGGGCGCGAACACCGGGGAGCTGTTTTTT
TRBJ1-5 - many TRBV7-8 CASSLEFAGVGNQPQHF TGTGCCAGCAGCTTAGAGTTTGCAGGGGTTGGCAATCAGCCCCAGCATTTT
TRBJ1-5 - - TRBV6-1 CASSHTSTGGQPQHF TGTGCCAGCAGCCATACATCGACGGGTGGACAGCCCCAGCATTTT
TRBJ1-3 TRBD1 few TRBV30 CAWIQGSGNTIYF TGTGCCTGGATACAGGGGAGTGGAAACACCATATATTTT
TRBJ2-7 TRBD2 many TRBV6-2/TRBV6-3 CASSYSRPGTSGASEQYF TGTGCCAGCAGTTACTCGCGACCCGGGACTAGCGGGGCCTCCGAGCAGTACTTC
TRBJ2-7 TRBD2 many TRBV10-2 CASTMGLAGTYEQYF TGCGCCAGCACCATGGGACTAGCGGGTACCTACGAGCAGTACTTC
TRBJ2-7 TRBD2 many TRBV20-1 CSAGTSVDEQYF TGCAGTGCTGGAACTAGCGTCGACGAGCAGTACTTC
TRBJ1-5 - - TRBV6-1 CASRPKGTPRNQPQHF TGTGCCAGCAGACCGAAGGGGACCCCCCGTAATCAGCCCCAGCATTTT
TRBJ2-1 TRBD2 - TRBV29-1 CSVGSGGGIYEQFF TGCAGCGTTGGTTCTGGGGGAGGGATTTACGAGCAGTTCTTC
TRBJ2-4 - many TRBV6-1 CASKRTVRTLAKNIQYF TGTGCCAGCAAGAGGACAGTAAGGACGCTAGCCAAAAACATTCAGTACTTC
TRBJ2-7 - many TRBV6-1 CASSQERTYEQYF TGTGCCAGCAGTCAAGAGAGGACCTACGAGCAGTACTTC
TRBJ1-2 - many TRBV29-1 CSVRSGGYTF TGCAGCGTGCGAAGCGGGGGCTACACCTTC
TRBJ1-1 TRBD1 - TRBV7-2 CASSSTGNAYTEAFF TGTGCCAGCAGCTCGACAGGGAATGCGTACACTGAAGCTTTCTTT
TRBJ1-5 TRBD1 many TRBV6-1 CASIPRGGGQPQHF TGTGCCAGCATCCCCCGGGGAGGGGGCCAGCCCCAGCATTTT
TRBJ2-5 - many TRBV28 CASSNLVFQETQYF TGTGCCAGCAGCAACCTAGTGTTCCAAGAGACCCAGTACTTC
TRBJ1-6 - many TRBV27 CASSTVKYNSPLHF TGTGCCAGCTCGACAGTTAAGTATAATTCACCCCTCCACTTT
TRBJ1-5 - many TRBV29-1 CSVELSGNQPQHF TGCAGCGTTGAACTGTCGGGCAATCAGCCCCAGCATTTT
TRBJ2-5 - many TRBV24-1 CATRGGSRETQYF TGTGCCACCAGGGGCGGGTCTAGAGAGACCCAGTACTTC
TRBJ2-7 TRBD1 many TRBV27 CASSSTGTGVSEQYF TGTGCCAGCAGTTCAACCGGGACAGGGGTTTCGGAGCAGTACTTC
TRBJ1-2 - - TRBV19 CASSTWAGGYTF TGTGCCAGTAGTACTTGGGCAGGGGGCTACACCTTC
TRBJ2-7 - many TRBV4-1 CASSLMGDYEQYF TGCGCCAGCAGCCTCATGGGGGATTACGAGCAGTACTTC
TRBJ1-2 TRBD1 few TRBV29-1 CSVGDRVGRGYTF TGCAGCGTTGGAGACAGGGTAGGACGTGGCTACACCTTC
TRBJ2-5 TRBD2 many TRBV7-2 CASSLALAGGQETQYF TGTGCCAGCAGCTTAGCTCTAGCGGGAGGTCAAGAGACCCAGTACTTC
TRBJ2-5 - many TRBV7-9 CASSPGSLGTQETQYF TGTGCCAGCAGCCCCGGCTCGCTTGGGACCCAAGAGACCCAGTACTTC
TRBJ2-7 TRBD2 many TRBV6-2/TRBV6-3 CASSPRVAGDYEQYF TGTGCCAGCAGTCCACGGGTAGCGGGAGACTACGAGCAGTACTTC
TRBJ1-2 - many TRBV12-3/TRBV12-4 CASTPSGRPGVLYGYTF TGTGCCAGCACCCCTTCCGGCCGTCCAGGAGTTCTCTATGGCTACACCTTC
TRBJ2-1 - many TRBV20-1 CSATIAEEWVNEQFF TGCAGTGCTACCATAGCGGAGGAGTGGGTTAATGAGCAGTTCTTC
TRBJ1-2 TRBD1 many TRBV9 CASSPTSSTGGLGYGYTF TGTGCCAGCAGCCCGACCAGCTCGACAGGGGGATTAGGCTATGGCTACACCTTC
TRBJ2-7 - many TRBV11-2 CASSHRVYEQYF TGTGCCAGCAGCCACAGGGTATACGAGCAGTACTTC
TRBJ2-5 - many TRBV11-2 CASSLDQFGKGETQYF TGTGCCAGCAGCTTAGATCAGTTCGGGAAGGGAGAGACCCAGTACTTC
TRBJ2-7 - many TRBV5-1 CASSRDLAHEQYF TGCGCCAGCAGCCGAGATCTAGCGCACGAGCAGTACTTC
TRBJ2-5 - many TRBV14 CASSRGSETQYF TGTGCCAGCAGCCGGGGTTCCGAGACCCAGTACTTC
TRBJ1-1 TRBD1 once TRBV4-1 CASSPTRGQLNTEAFF TGCGCCAGCAGCCCGACTAGGGGACAGTTGAACACTGAAGCTTTCTTT
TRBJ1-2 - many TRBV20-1 CSARDPGGDFYGYTF TGCAGTGCTAGAGATCCCGGGGGCGATTTCTATGGCTACACCTTC
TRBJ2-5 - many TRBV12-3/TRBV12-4 CASSFFRGQETQYF TGTGCCAGCAGTTTTTTCAGGGGACAAGAGACCCAGTACTTC
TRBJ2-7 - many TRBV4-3 CASSQDMASYEQYF TGCGCCAGCAGCCAAGATATGGCCAGCTACGAGCAGTACTTC
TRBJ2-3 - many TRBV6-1 CASSGTFTDTQYF TGTGCCAGCAGTGGTACGTTCACAGATACGCAGTATTTT
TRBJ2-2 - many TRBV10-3 CAISLLGTGELFF TGTGCCATCAGCCTTCTGGGCACCGGGGAGCTGTTTTTT
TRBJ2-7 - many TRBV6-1 CASSAGRGSYEQYF TGTGCCAGCAGTGCGGGGAGAGGCTCCTACGAGCAGTACTTC
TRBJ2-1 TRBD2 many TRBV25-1 CASSEPPGTSVYNEQFF TGTGCCAGCAGTGAACCTCCCGGGACTAGCGTTTACAATGAGCAGTTCTTC
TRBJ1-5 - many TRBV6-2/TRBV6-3 CASSWAGQPQHF TGTGCCAGCAGTTGGGCCGGGCAGCCCCAGCATTTT
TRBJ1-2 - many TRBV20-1 CTPATGDYGYTF TGCACCCCCGCGACAGGAGACTATGGCTACACCTTC
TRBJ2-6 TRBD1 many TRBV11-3 CASSVGQGGSGANVLTF TGTGCCAGCAGCGTGGGACAGGGGGGCTCTGGGGCCAACGTCCTGACTTTC
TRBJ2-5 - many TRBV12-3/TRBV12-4 CASSLGGSETQYF TGTGCCAGCAGTTTAGGGGGATCGGAGACCCAGTACTTC